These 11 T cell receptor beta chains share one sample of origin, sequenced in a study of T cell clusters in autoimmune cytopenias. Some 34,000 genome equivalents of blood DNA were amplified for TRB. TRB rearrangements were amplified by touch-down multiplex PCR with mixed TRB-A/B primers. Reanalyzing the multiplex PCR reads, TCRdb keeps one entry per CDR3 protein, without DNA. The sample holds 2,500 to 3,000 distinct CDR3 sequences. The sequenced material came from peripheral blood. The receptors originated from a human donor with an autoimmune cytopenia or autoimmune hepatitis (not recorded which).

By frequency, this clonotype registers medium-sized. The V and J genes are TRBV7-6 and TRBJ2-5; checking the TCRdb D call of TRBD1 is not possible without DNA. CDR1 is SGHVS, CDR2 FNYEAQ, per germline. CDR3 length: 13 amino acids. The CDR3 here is CASSPRTGGTQYF.

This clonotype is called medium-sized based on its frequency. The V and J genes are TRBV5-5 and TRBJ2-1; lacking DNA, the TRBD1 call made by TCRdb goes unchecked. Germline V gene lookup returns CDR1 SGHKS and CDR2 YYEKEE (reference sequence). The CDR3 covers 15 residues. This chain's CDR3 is CASSLVGQPYNEQFF. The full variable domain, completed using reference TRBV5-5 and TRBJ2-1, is DAGVTQSPTHLIKTRGQQVTLRCSPISGHKSVSWYQQVLGQGPQFIFQYYEKEERGRGNFPDRFSARQFPNYSSELNVNALLLGDSALYLCASSLVGQPYNEQFFGPGTRLTVL.

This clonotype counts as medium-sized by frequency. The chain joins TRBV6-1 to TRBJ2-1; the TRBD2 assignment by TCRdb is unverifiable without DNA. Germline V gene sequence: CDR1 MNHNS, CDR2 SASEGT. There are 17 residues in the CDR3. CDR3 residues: CASSEDLAGGLYNEQFF.

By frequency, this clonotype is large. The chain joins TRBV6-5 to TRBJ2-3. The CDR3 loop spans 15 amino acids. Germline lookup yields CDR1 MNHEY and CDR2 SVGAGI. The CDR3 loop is CASSYSVEPTDTQYF.

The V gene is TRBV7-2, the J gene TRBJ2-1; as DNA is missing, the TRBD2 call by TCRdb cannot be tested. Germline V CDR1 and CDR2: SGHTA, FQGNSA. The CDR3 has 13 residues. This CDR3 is CASSLARLGEQFF.

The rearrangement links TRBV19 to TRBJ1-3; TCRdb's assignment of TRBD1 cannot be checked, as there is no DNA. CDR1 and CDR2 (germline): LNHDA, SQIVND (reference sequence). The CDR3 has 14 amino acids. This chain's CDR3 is CASSLGTGRNTIYF.

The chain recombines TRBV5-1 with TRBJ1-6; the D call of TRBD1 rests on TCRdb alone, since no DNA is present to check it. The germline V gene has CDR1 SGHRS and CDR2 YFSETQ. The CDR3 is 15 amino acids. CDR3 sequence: CASSLGPGMDSPLHF.

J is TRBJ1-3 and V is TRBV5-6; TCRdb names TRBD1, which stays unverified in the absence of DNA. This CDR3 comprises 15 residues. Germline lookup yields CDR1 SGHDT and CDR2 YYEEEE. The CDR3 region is CASSSGSRTGNTIYF.

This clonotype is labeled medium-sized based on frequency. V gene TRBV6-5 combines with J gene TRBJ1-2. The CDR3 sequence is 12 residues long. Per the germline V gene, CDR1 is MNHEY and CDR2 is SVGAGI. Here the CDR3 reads CASRVGEYGYTF.

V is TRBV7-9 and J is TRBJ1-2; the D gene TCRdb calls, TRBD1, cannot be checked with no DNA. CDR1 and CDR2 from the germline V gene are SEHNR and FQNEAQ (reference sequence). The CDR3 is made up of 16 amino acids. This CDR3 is CASSLDQGATRYGYTF.

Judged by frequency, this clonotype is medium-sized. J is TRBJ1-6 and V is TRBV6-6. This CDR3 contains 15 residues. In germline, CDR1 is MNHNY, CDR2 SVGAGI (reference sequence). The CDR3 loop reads CASRYRAAEPSPLHF.